Described below is a single TCR beta chain sequence and its context. The method was immunoSEQ multiplex PCR; TCRdb's version includes in-frame clones alone and lacks a portion of them. The table shows around 92,000 clones, with 95% occurring only once. These data originate in a study of technical replicates of blood from a few donors. The CDR3 consists of 13 residues. Trimming left V 5 bases short and J 4 bases short, with 14 bases between. The germline gives CDR1 SQVTM, CDR2 ANQGSEA. The TCR sequence derives from a human donor in good health. Sequencing used T cells isolated from PBMCs. The rearrangement uses TRBV29-1 and TRBJ1-1, with D unresolved. The CDR3, as DNA: TGCAGCGTTCATGAAGGAGGATCCACTGAAGCTTTCTTT. Amino acid sequence: CSVHEGGSTEAFF.